Presented here are 18 T cell receptor beta chains from one specimen sequenced in a study of blood T cells in healthy people across ages. A second PCR, run for about 7 to 11 cycles, used a sample-barcoded 5' primer plus a J-beta primer mix. TCRdb itself ran the 5' RACE reads through MiXCR, one entry per CDR3 protein. The sample comprises 600,000 to 900,000 distinct CDR3 sequences, around a quarter of which are singletons, and about 2.9% rests with the top ten. The same data also contributed to another study, on T cells of mothers and their children.

The specimen was blood. The receptors here all came from a boy aged 5-17 years in good health.

This clonotype occurred a few times. The chain has TRBV7-8 and TRBJ2-5; D is tentatively TRBD1 or TRBD2 (6 bases each). The CDR3 contains 19 residues. V lost 2 bases to trimming and J lost 1 base, with 23 bases between them. The germline V gene has CDR1 SGHVS and CDR2 FQNEAQ. CDR3 sequence reads: CASSLIRSGVVGGQETQYF. CDR3 sequence (DNA): TGTGCCAGCAGCTTAATTCGGTCAGGGGTCGTGGGGGGCCAAGAGACCCAGTACTTC.

J is TRBJ2-7 and V is TRBV12-5; TRBD2 might be the D (6 bases). CDR1 is LGHNT, CDR2 FRNRAP, per germline. Trimming took 3 bases from V and 6 from J, leaving 15 bases between them. There are 14 residues in the CDR3. Here the CDR3 reads CASGFSGGSGEQYF. CDR3 in DNA: TGTGCTAGTGGTTTTTCCGGGGGTTCGGGCGAGCAGTACTTC.

This chain uses TRBV6-5 with TRBJ1-2, with D tentatively TRBD1 (5 bases). Germline CDR1 reads MNHEY; CDR2 reads SVGAGI. The CDR3 is 13 amino acids. V lost 2 bases to trimming and J lost 5 bases, with 9 bases between them. This CDR3 is CASSYDRQYGYTF. In nucleotides, the CDR3 is TGTGCCAGCAGTTACGACAGACAGTATGGCTACACCTTC.

This clonotype has just a few counts. This rearrangement joins TRBV15 to TRBJ2-3; 9 positions match TRBD1. There are 16 residues in the CDR3. J gave up 3 bases and V 0 bases, and 4 bases lay outside the gene matches. Looked up from germline, CDR1 is LNHNV and CDR2 is YYDKDF (reference sequence). CDR3 amino acids: CATSRDGTGLTDTQYF. CDR3 nucleotides: TGTGCCACCAGCAGAGATGGGACAGGGTTAACAGATACGCAGTATTTT.

This clonotype was seen more than once but under ten times. V and J are TRBV6-6 and TRBJ1-4, with 10 bases that match TRBD1. This CDR3 has 16 amino acids. Germline V gives CDR1 MNHNY, CDR2 SVGAGI (reference sequence). Trimming at V came to 0 bases and at J to 7 bases, leaving 5 bases not matched to a gene. CDR3 in amino acids: CASSYSTGQGSEKLFF. CDR3 in DNA: TGTGCCAGCAGTTACTCGACGGGACAGGGGAGTGAAAAACTGTTTTTT.

The chain recombines TRBV24-1 with TRBJ2-3; 7 bases are a match to TRBD1. This CDR3 spans 16 amino acids. Trimming removed 4 bases from V and 0 bases from J; junction bases left unmatched: 6. Germline CDR1 KGHDR, CDR2 SFDVKD. The chain's CDR3 is CATSDPGTESTDTQYF. CDR3 coding DNA: TGTGCCACCAGTGACCCCGGGACAGAGAGCACAGATACGCAGTATTTT.

In its sample, this clonotype was seen many times. The gene calls are TRBV2 and TRBJ1-4; tentatively, D is TRBD1 (5 bases). The germline V gene has CDR1 SNHLY and CDR2 FYNNEI. This CDR3 comprises 14 residues. Trimming left V 5 bases short and J 7 bases short, with 14 bases between. In DNA form, the CDR3 reads TGTGCCAGCAGTCCCGGGGGAGGGCGTGAAAAACTGTTTTTT. Translating it yields CASSPGGGREKLFF.

The chain uses TRBV20-1 and TRBJ2-5, with 8 positions matching TRBD2. V gave up 4 bases and J gave up 7 bases; unmatched junction bases: 8. The CDR3 runs to 13 residues. Germline V gene data show CDR1 as DFQATT and CDR2 as SNEGSKA (reference sequence). The CDR3 is CSATAGARGTQYF. The CDR3 DNA sequence: TGCAGTGCTACAGCGGGGGCGAGGGGGACCCAGTACTTC.

The chain combines TRBV2 with TRBJ1-1, with no clear D. Trimming took 10 bases from V and 5 from J, leaving 11 bases between them. Germline V gives CDR1 SNHLY, CDR2 FYNNEI. The CDR3 totals 11 residues. CDR3 nucleotides: TGTGCCACTTCATACGCTACTGAAGCTTTCTTT. It yields the protein CATSYATEAFF.

This clonotype was picked up a small number of times. The chain links TRBV10-2 to TRBJ1-1; D ambiguous. From germline, CDR1 is WSHSY and CDR2 SAAADI. CDR3 length: 13 residues. Trimming removed 0 bases from V and 4 bases from J, with 6 bases in between. DNA for the CDR3: TGCGCCAGCAGTGAGTCGACGCGCACTGAAGCTTTCTTT. This sequence encodes CASSESTRTEAFF.

This clonotype was recorded once. V gene TRBV19 combines with J gene TRBJ2-5; D remains unclear. V lost 0 bases, J lost 2 bases, and 4 bases lay in between. Germline CDR1 reads LNHDA; CDR2 reads SQIVND (reference sequence). The CDR3 is made up of 13 amino acids. CDR3 protein: CASSIERQETQYF. The CDR3 nucleotides read TGTGCCAGTAGTATAGAGCGACAAGAGACCCAGTACTTC.

The J gene is TRBJ2-7, the V gene TRBV2; perhaps TRBD1 as D (6 bases). V was clipped by 1 base and J by 3 bases, with 16 bases between them. Germline loops: CDR1 SNHLY, CDR2 FYNNEI. This CDR3 has 16 amino acids. The CDR3 loop is CASSEGRGTLIYEQYF. The CDR3 bases are TGTGCCAGCAGTGAAGGGCGTGGGACACTCATCTACGAGCAGTACTTC.

CDR3: CSVDGWGSGKLFF. The CDR3 region has the DNA TGCAGCGTTGATGGGTGGGGTTCCGGAAAACTGTTTTTT. The rearrangement uses TRBV29-1 and TRBJ1-4, with D hard to call. The CDR3 runs to 13 residues. Germline values: CDR1 SQVTM, CDR2 ANQGSEA. The V end was cut by 3 bases, the J end by 10 bases, with 15 bases between. The full variable domain, in which reference TRBV29-1 and TRBJ1-4 provide the parts outside the CDR3, is SAVISQKPSRDICQRGTSLTIQCQVDSQVTMMFWYRQQPGQSLTLIATANQGSEATYESGFVIDKFPISRPNLTFSTLTVSNMSPEDSSIYLCSVDGWGSGKLFFGSGTQLSVL.

V usage is TRBV20-1 and J usage is TRBJ2-3; D may be TRBD2 (5 bases). Trimming pared 3 bases from V and 6 bases from J, leaving 16 bases between. Germline-derived CDR1 and CDR2 are DFQATT and SNEGSKA (reference sequence). The CDR3 is 14 amino acids. The CDR3 DNA sequence: TGCAGTGCTAGTAAGCTAGCCCAACAGGATACGCAGTATTTT. Its protein product is CSASKLAQQDTQYF.

V usage is TRBV11-2 and J usage is TRBJ2-1; D gene uncertain. The V gene lost 1 base and the J gene lost 3 bases, with 10 bases spanning the gap. The CDR3 length is 15 residues. CDR1 and CDR2 from the germline V gene are SGHAT and FQNNGV. CDR3 DNA: TGTGCCAGCAGCTTAGGGTTGACGGGCTACAATGAGCAGTTCTTC. It codes for CASSLGLTGYNEQFF. Full variable domain (outside the CDR3, taken from reference TRBV11-2 and TRBJ2-1): EAGVAQSPRYKIIEKRQSVAFWCNPISGHATLYWYQQILGQGPKLLIQFQNNGVVDDSQLPKDRFSAERLKGVDSTLKIQPAKLEDSAVYLCASSLGLTGYNEQFFGPGTRLTVL.

The sample holds a few counts of this clonotype. The chain recombines TRBV10-1 with TRBJ2-7; D remains unclear. Per germline, CDR1 WNHNN and CDR2 SYGVQD (reference sequence). Trimming stripped 9 bases from V and 2 bases from J, with 17 bases between. The CDR3 is made up of 14 amino acids. CDR3 DNA sequence: TGCGCCAGTAGTAATCTTAAATACCCCTACGAGCAGTACTTC. Translated, it gives CASSNLKYPYEQYF.

This clonotype was counted between two and nine times. The chain combines TRBV5-1 with TRBJ1-3, with D possibly being TRBD1 (6 bases). The CDR3 has 19 amino acids. The V gene's germline CDR1 is SGHRS and CDR2 YFSETQ. V lost 4 bases and J lost 0, with 23 bases in between. The CDR3: CASSPETGYRESSGNTIYF. The CDR3 DNA sequence: TGCGCCAGCAGCCCTGAAACTGGTTACAGGGAAAGCTCTGGAAACACCATATATTTT.

The chain is built from TRBV3-1 and TRBJ1-4; TRBD1 aligns across 7 bases. CDR1 and CDR2 (germline): LGHDT, YNNKEL (reference sequence). V was pared by 2 bases and J by 5 bases, with 5 bases of the junction left unmatched. The CDR3 contains 15 residues. DNA for the CDR3: TGTGCCAGCAGCCAATTCGGGACAGAAAATGAAAAACTGTTTTTT. Protein sequence: CASSQFGTENEKLFF.